This TCR beta chain was identified in a study of blood T cell repertoires in COVID-19. Source study methods: Counts of nucleated cells, estimated from reference gene primer amplification, were obtained. Sequenced by immunoSEQ multiplex PCR; TCRdb stores in-frame clones only, minus some. That table gives V, J and clone size, and the DNA gave D and trimming. The table shows hundreds of thousands of clones, with approximately 87% occurring only once. This receptor was obtained from a woman between 50 and 59 years old who had recovered from COVID-19. Material for sequencing was PBMCs or T cells enriched from blood (not recorded which).

The CDR3 DNA reads TGTGCCAGCAACTCGGGAGCCGGCAGAGGAGCTTTCTTT. Its protein product is CASNSGAGRGAFF. The chain has TRBV6-6 and TRBJ1-1; unclear D gene. The ends were cut back, 7 bases at V and 10 bases at J, with 19 bases in the middle. The CDR3 length is 13 residues. Germline CDR1 MNHNY, CDR2 SVGAGI (reference sequence).